One and the same sample provided the 31 T cell receptor beta chains below, sequenced in a study of blood T cell repertoires in COVID-19 (TCRdb year 2020). Libraries were prepared through the immunoSEQ multiplex PCR assay. TCRdb obtained this table from immuneACCESS and retained in-frame rearrangements with V and J assigned. These tables miss some clones; where compared with another copy, unresolved V genes account for less than half of the shortfall, and the remainder is unexplained. This sample has about 320,000 clones in its table, and approximately 90% of those were observed once. Of the sample, 8.5% to 12% falls within the top ten clones. The sequencing input was PBMCs or T cells enriched from blood (not recorded which). The receptors originated from a woman younger than 35 who had recovered from COVID-19.

This chain connects TRBV7-9 to TRBJ2-7; TRBD2 agrees at 15 bases. Unmatched junction bases numbered 4, after V lost 4 bases and J lost 0 bases. The CDR3 consists of 17 residues. CDR1 and CDR2 (germline): SEHNR, FQNEAQ (reference sequence). The CDR3 region has the DNA TGTGCCAGCAGCTCGGGACTAGCGGGGGGTTTCTCCTACGAGCAGTACTTC. This encodes CASSSGLAGGFSYEQYF.

This chain joins TRBV30 and TRBJ1-1; TRBD1 aligns across 7 bases. CDR1 and CDR2 (germline): GTSNPN, SVGIG (reference sequence). The CDR3 runs to 12 residues. V was clipped by 5 bases and J by 4 bases; unmatched bases: 4. The CDR3 is CAWEGQRTEAFF. The CDR3 bases are TGTGCCTGGGAGGGACAGCGCACTGAAGCTTTCTTT.

On this clone: This may be a read error, as it is one base from a much larger clone. The chain recombines TRBV3-1 (or the pseudogene TRBV3-2) with TRBJ1-2; a possible D gene is TRBD1 (6 bases). Germline-derived CDR1 and CDR2 are LGHDT and YNNKEL (reference sequence). Trimming shortened V by 5 bases and J by 1 base, and 8 bases separated the two germline ends. The CDR3 length is 13 residues. The CDR3: CASSDRFNYGYTF. Here the CDR3 DNA reads TGTGCCAGCAGCGACAGGTTTAACTATGGCTACACCTTC.

The chain combines TRBV5-5 with TRBJ1-1; 7 nucleotides align to TRBD1. The germline V gene has CDR1 SGHKS and CDR2 YYEKEE (reference sequence). Losses at the gene ends were 4 bases for V and 7 bases for J; bases not matched to a gene: 10. The CDR3 covers 14 residues. Here the CDR3 reads CASSTLGTADEAFF. CDR3 DNA sequence: TGTGCCAGCAGCACTCTAGGGACAGCCGATGAAGCTTTCTTT.

This clone was seen only once. This chain connects TRBV5-4 to TRBJ1-1, with D tentatively TRBD1 (5 bases). Germline-derived CDR1 and CDR2 are SGHNT and YYREEE (reference sequence). The CDR3 spans 15 residues. The ends were cut back, 1 base at V and 4 bases at J, with 14 bases in the middle. DNA of the CDR3: TGTGCCAGCAGCTTGCAAGGGGTAGGCGCCACTGAAGCTTTCTTT. Translation: CASSLQGVGATEAFF.

V is TRBV5-4 and J is TRBJ2-3; D might be TRBD2 (6 bases). Deletions cut 0 bases from V and 2 bases from J, with 7 bases between. CDR3 length equals 14 residues. Germline CDR1 and CDR2: SGHNT and YYREEE (reference sequence). In DNA form, the CDR3 reads TGTGCCAGCAGCTTGGGACTAGTCACAGATACGCAGTATTTT. Its protein product is CASSLGLVTDTQYF.

The gene calls are TRBV20-1 and TRBJ1-4; 10 positions agree with TRBD1. CDR3 size: 14 residues. V was clipped by 3 bases and J by 8 bases; unmatched bases: 6. Per germline, CDR1 DFQATT and CDR2 SNEGSKA (reference sequence). The CDR3 region is CSASTGQGYEKLFF. The CDR3 coding sequence is TGCAGTGCTAGTACGGGACAGGGGTACGAAAAACTGTTTTTT.

This clone came up a few times. The V and J genes are TRBV3-1 (or the pseudogene TRBV3-2) and TRBJ2-7, with D perhaps TRBD1 (5 bases). The V end lost 6 bases, the J end lost 2 bases, and 11 bases lay between the germline ends. The CDR3 is 13 amino acids. Germline CDR1 LGHDT, CDR2 YNNKEL (reference sequence). CDR3 nucleotides: TGTGCCAGCAGTCGCTCGGACACCTACGAGCAGTACTTC. It specifies CASSRSDTYEQYF.

J is TRBJ1-6 and V is TRBV24-1; possibly TRBD1 for D (5 bases). Germline V lookup: CDR1 KGHDR, CDR2 SFDVKD. Trimming pared 9 bases from V and 15 bases from J, leaving 17 bases between. The CDR3 is 12 residues long. This CDR3 reads CATGKGLRDLHF. CDR3 DNA sequence: TGTGCCACCGGAAAGGGACTCCGGGACCTCCACTTT.

The chain is built from TRBV7-6 and TRBJ1-5; unclear D gene. Germline V lookup: CDR1 SGHVS, CDR2 FNYEAQ. The germline V and J ends were trimmed by 0 bases and 4 bases, with 4 bases remaining between them. The CDR3 loop spans 13 amino acids. The DNA of the CDR3 is TGTGCCAGCAGCTTAGCGGAGAATCAGCCCCAGCATTTT. Its translation is CASSLAENQPQHF.

The genes are TRBV19 and TRBJ1-1; D ambiguous. From germline, CDR1 is LNHDA and CDR2 SQIVND (reference sequence). There are 13 residues in the CDR3. Deletions cut 5 bases from V and 2 bases from J, with 9 bases between. As DNA, the CDR3 is TGTGCCAGTAGTTGGGCAGGAAACACTGAAGCTTTCTTT. It is translated as CASSWAGNTEAFF.

This clone was seen a handful of times. The chain is built from TRBV12-3 or TRBV12-4 and TRBJ1-1, with D uncertain. This CDR3 has 11 amino acids. V was cut by 8 bases and J by 5 bases, with 9 bases left in between. The CDR3 DNA sequence: TGTGCCAGCCTAAGGAGAACTGAAGCTTTCTTT. Protein: CASLRRTEAFF.

This rearrangement joins TRBV2 to TRBJ1-6; 8 bases match TRBD1. CDR1 and CDR2 from the germline V gene are SNHLY and FYNNEI. V was clipped by 10 bases and J by 3 bases; unmatched bases: 5. The CDR3 consists of 14 residues. CDR3 sequence (DNA): TGTGCCACTACGGACAGGGACTATAATTCACCCCTCCACTTT. Residues: CATTDRDYNSPLHF.

The chain has TRBV4-1 and TRBJ2-2, with 11 nucleotides matching TRBD2. With V trimmed by 2 bases and J by 1 base, 3 bases remained unmatched. Germline CDR1 reads MGHRA; CDR2 reads YSYEKL. The CDR3 consists of 17 residues. The CDR3 sequence: CASSQTGTSGNTGELFF. The DNA of the CDR3 is TGCGCCAGCAGCCAAACCGGGACTAGCGGGAACACCGGGGAGCTGTTTTTT.

This clone was recorded a few times. This sequence joins TRBV3-1 (or the pseudogene TRBV3-2) and TRBJ1-2; possible D gene TRBD1, 5 bases. Trimming removed 3 bases from V and 3 bases from J, with 11 bases in between. Germline CDR1 reads LGHDT; CDR2 reads YNNKEL (reference sequence). There are 14 residues in the CDR3. The CDR3 spells CASSHLWGDYGYTF. CDR3 DNA: TGTGCCAGCAGCCATTTGTGGGGGGACTATGGCTACACCTTC.

The gene calls are TRBV4-1 and TRBJ2-1; TRBD2 matches 8 bases. The V gene end was trimmed by 0 bases and the J gene end by 12 bases; junction bases not matched to a gene: 10. The CDR3 is 15 residues long. Germline CDR1 and CDR2: MGHRA and YSYEKL. The CDR3 nucleotides are TGCGCCAGCAGCCAAGAAATATTGCGGGGGGCGGTGCAGTTCTTC. It translates to CASSQEILRGAVQFF.

The J gene is TRBJ1-1, the V gene TRBV3-1 (or the pseudogene TRBV3-2); D is undetermined. Trimming removed 0 bases from V and 4 bases from J, with 9 bases in between. The germline V gene encodes CDR1 LGHDT and CDR2 YNNKEL (reference sequence). CDR3 size: 14 residues. DNA for the CDR3: TGTGCCAGCAGCCAAGATCGGGGTTTCACTGAAGCTTTCTTT. This sequence encodes CASSQDRGFTEAFF.

CDR3 protein: CASSEGLAGGYTGELFF. CDR3 DNA sequence: TGTGCCAGCAGTGAAGGTCTAGCGGGAGGTTATACCGGGGAGCTGTTTTTT. The chain employs TRBV6-1 and TRBJ2-2, with 11 bases matching TRBD2. This CDR3 region has 17 residues. The trim removed 1 base at V and 5 bases at J, leaving 6 bases unmatched. Germline CDR1 reads MNHNS; CDR2 reads SASEGT.

In its sample, this clone was seen once. The chain links TRBV28 to TRBJ2-5; TRBD2 matches at 8 bases. The length of the CDR3 is 17 residues. The germline gives CDR1 MDHEN, CDR2 SYDVKM. Losses at the gene ends were 4 bases for V and 2 bases for J; bases not matched to a gene: 12. CDR3 region: CASSSQWGAGVQETQYF. The CDR3 DNA sequence: TGTGCCAGCAGTTCCCAATGGGGAGCGGGAGTTCAAGAGACCCAGTACTTC.

This chain uses TRBV6-1 with TRBJ1-2; D not certain. The germline CDR1 and CDR2 sequences are MNHNS and SASEGT. The CDR3 extends over 16 amino acids. Trimming pared 1 base from V and 5 bases from J, leaving 17 bases between. The CDR3 DNA reads TGTGCCAGCAGTGAAGAGATCCAGCTGGGGAGTTATGGCTACACCTTC. Translating gives CASSEEIQLGSYGYTF.

The rearrangement joins TRBV30 to TRBJ1-4, with a possible D match to TRBD1 (6 bases). V was pared by 3 bases and J by 7 bases, with 15 bases between. CDR1 and CDR2 (germline): GTSNPN, SVGIG (reference sequence). The CDR3 runs to 14 residues. The CDR3 bases are TGTGCCTGGAGCCCACCAGGGGACGGTGAAAAACTGTTTTTT. This translates into CAWSPPGDGEKLFF.

This sequence joins TRBV25-1 and TRBJ2-3; D is possibly TRBD2 (6 bases). V gave up 7 bases and J gave up 0 bases, with 14 bases separating them. Per the germline V gene, CDR1 is MGHDK and CDR2 is SYGVNS. The CDR3 covers 15 residues. The CDR3 spells CASNTGTYSTDTQYF. The CDR3 coding sequence is TGTGCCAGCAACACCGGGACTTATAGCACAGATACGCAGTATTTT.

V gene TRBV3-1 (or the pseudogene TRBV3-2) combines with J gene TRBJ2-7; TRBD2 matches at 12 bases. With V trimmed by 4 bases and J by 3 bases, 4 bases remained unmatched. The CDR3 spans 15 residues. Per germline, CDR1 LGHDT and CDR2 YNNKEL (reference sequence). The CDR3 sequence: CASSPEGLAGYEQYF. DNA for the CDR3: TGTGCCAGCAGCCCAGAGGGACTAGCGGGCTACGAGCAGTACTTC.

The table lists this clone with a count of one. This chain connects TRBV9 to TRBJ2-7, with 7 bases fitting TRBD2. V gave up 0 bases and J gave up 5 bases; unmatched junction bases: 8. CDR3 length: 15 residues. The germline gives CDR1 SGDLS, CDR2 YYNGEE. DNA of the CDR3: TGTGCCAGCAGCGTAGATGGCGGGAGTTTCGACGAGCAGTACTTC. Protein sequence: CASSVDGGSFDEQYF.

This clone was counted between two and nine times. The chain carries TRBV19 and TRBJ1-2; D remains unclear. Trimming pared 6 bases from V and 4 bases from J, leaving 12 bases between. This CDR3 contains 13 residues. Germline loops: CDR1 LNHDA, CDR2 SQIVND (reference sequence). The CDR3 region is CASSPGLRYGYTF. CDR3 in DNA: TGTGCCAGTAGCCCCGGACTCCGCTATGGCTACACCTTC. Full variable domain (missing parts from reference TRBV19 and TRBJ1-2): DGGITQSPKYLFRKEGQNVTLSCEQNLNHDAMYWYRQDPGQGLRLIYYSQIVNDFQKGDIAEGYSVSREKKESFPLTVTSAQKNPTAFYLCASSPGLRYGYTFGSGTRLTVV.

The rearrangement joins TRBV6-5 to TRBJ2-3; 7 nucleotides align to TRBD1. Germline CDR1 is MNHEY and CDR2 is SVGAGI. The CDR3 extends over 15 amino acids. J gave up 3 bases and V 4 bases, and 7 bases lay outside the gene matches. The CDR3 sequence: CASSSEPGQTDTQYF. DNA of the CDR3: TGTGCCAGCAGTTCAGAACCGGGACAGACAGATACGCAGTATTTT.

The chain joins TRBV10-3 to TRBJ2-2, with 7 bases aligning to TRBD1. The germline V gene encodes CDR1 ENHRY and CDR2 SYGVKD. The CDR3 runs 15 residues. Unmatched junction bases numbered 5, after V lost 3 bases and J lost 4 bases. The CDR3 DNA is TGTGCCATCAGTGATAACGACAGGGTCACCGGGGAGCTGTTTTTT. Translated, it gives CAISDNDRVTGELFF.

J is TRBJ2-7 and V is TRBV3-1 (or the pseudogene TRBV3-2); D gene uncertain. The germline V gene has CDR1 LGHDT and CDR2 YNNKEL (reference sequence). Trimming removed 3 bases at V and 3 bases at J, with 6 bases between. This CDR3 is 12 amino acids long. CDR3 amino acids: CASSQSFYEQYF. As DNA, the CDR3 is TGTGCCAGCAGCCAGAGTTTCTACGAGCAGTACTTC.

The chain has TRBV10-3 and TRBJ2-1; 7 bases align to TRBD1. Trimming cost V 8 bases and J 3 bases; bases outside gene matches: 4. The V gene's germline CDR1 is ENHRY and CDR2 SYGVKD. This CDR3 has 13 amino acids. The CDR3 region is CAIRDSLYNEQFF. The CDR3 coding sequence is TGTGCCATCCGGGACAGCCTCTACAATGAGCAGTTCTTC.

The chain employs TRBV6-5 and TRBJ1-5, with a weak D call TRBD1 (6 bases). The CDR3 runs 15 residues. CDR1 and CDR2 (germline): MNHEY, SVGAGI. Trimming removed 6 bases from V and 0 bases from J, with 12 bases in between. The DNA for the CDR3 is TGTGCCAGCAGCATACAGGGTTATAGCAATCAGCCCCAGCATTTT. Its translation: CASSIQGYSNQPQHF.

The V and J genes are TRBV3-1 (or the pseudogene TRBV3-2) and TRBJ1-1, with TRBD1 matching over 9 bases. Germline lookup yields CDR1 LGHDT and CDR2 YNNKEL (reference sequence). J gave up 10 bases and V 4 bases, and 7 bases lay outside the gene matches. CDR3 size: 13 residues. The CDR3 DNA follows: TGTGCCAGCAGCCGCGGACAGGGGATCGGAGCTTTCTTT. As protein: CASSRGQGIGAFF.